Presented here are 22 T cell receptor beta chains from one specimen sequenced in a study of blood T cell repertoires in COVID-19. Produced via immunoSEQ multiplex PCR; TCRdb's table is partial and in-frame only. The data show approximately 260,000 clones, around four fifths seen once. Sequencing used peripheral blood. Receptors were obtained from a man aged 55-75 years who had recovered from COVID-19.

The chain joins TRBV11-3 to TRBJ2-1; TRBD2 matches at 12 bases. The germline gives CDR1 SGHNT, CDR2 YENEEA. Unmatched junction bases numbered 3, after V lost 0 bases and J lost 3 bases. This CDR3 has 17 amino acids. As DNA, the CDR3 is TGTGCCAGCAGCTTAGAACTAGCGGGAGGAGGCTACAATGAGCAGTTCTTC. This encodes CASSLELAGGGYNEQFF.

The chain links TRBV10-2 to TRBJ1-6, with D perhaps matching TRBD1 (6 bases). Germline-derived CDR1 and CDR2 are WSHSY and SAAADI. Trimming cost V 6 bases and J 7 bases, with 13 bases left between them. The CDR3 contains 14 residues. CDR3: CASRDTDRNSPLHF. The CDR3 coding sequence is TGCGCCAGCAGGGATACGGACAGAAATTCACCCCTCCACTTT.

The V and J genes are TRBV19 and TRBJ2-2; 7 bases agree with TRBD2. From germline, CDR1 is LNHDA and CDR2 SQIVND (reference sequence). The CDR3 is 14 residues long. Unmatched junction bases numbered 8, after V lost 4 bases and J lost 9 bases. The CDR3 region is CASSRGTIPRELFF. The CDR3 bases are TGTGCCAGTAGTAGGGGGACTATTCCCCGGGAGCTGTTTTTT.

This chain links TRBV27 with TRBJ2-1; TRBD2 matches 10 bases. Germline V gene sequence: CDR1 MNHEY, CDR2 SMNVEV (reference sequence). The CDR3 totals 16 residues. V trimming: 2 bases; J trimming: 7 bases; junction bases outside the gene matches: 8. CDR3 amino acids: CASSLRGSGGMNEQFF. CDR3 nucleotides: TGTGCCAGCAGTTTACGTGGTAGCGGGGGGATGAATGAGCAGTTCTTC.

This chain's CDR3 is CSATDRVPYNEQFF. The CDR3 DNA reads as TGCAGCGCTACGGACAGGGTCCCATACAATGAGCAGTTCTTC. The chain recombines TRBV29-1 with TRBJ2-1; 8 bases align to TRBD1. This CDR3 region has 14 residues. V trimming: 7 bases; J trimming: 4 bases; junction bases outside the gene matches: 9. Germline-derived CDR1 and CDR2 are SQVTM and ANQGSEA.

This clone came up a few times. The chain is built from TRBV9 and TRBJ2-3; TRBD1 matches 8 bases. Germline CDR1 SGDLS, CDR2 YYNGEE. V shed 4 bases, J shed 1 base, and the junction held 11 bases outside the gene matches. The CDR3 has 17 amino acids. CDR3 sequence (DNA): TGTGCCAGCAGCTATAGACAGGGGTCCCCTGGCACAGATACGCAGTATTTT. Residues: CASSYRQGSPGTDTQYF. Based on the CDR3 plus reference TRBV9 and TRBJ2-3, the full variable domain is DSGVTQTPKHLITATGQRVTLRCSPRSGDLSVYWYQQSLDQGLQFLIQYYNGEERAKGNILERFSAQQFPDLHSELNLSSLELGDSALYFCASSYRQGSPGTDTQYFGPGTRLTVL.

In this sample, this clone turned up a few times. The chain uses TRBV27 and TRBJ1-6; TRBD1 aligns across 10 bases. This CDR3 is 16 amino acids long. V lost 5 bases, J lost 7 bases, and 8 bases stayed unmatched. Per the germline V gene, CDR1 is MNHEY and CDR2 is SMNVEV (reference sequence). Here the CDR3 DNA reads TGTGCCAGCAGTGCCCGGGACAGGGGACTAAATTCACCCCTCCACTTT. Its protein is CASSARDRGLNSPLHF.

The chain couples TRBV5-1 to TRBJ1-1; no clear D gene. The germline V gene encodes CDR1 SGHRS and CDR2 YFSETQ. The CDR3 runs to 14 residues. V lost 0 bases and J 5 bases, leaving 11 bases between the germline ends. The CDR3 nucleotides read TGCGCCAGCAGCTTGGCCGGGAGCAGAACTGAAGCTTTCTTT. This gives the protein CASSLAGSRTEAFF. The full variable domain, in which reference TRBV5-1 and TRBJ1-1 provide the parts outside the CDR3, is KAGVTQTPRYLIKTRGQQVTLSCSPISGHRSVSWYQQTPGQGLQFLFEYFSETQRNKGNFPGRFSGRQFSNSRSEMNVSTLELGDSALYLCASSLAGSRTEAFFGQGTRLTVV.

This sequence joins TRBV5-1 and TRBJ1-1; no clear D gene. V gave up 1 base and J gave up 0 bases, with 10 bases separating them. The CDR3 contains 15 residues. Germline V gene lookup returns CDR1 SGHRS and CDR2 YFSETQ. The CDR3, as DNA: TGCGCCAGCAGCTTGTCTGCAGGCGTGAACACTGAAGCTTTCTTT. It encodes CASSLSAGVNTEAFF.

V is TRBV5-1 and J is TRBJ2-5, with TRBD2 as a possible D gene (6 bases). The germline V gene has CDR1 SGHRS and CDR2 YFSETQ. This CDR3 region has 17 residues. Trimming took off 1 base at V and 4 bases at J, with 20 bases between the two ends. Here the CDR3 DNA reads TGCGCCAGCAGCTTGAGTTCTGGGACTGGGCACCGAGAGACCCAGTACTTC. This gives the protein CASSLSSGTGHRETQYF.

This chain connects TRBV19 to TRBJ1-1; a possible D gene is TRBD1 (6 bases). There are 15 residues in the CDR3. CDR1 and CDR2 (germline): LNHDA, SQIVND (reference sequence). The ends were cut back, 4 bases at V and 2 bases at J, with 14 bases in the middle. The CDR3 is CASSKLGQLNTEAFF. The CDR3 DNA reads TGTGCCAGTAGTAAATTAGGACAGTTAAACACTGAAGCTTTCTTT.

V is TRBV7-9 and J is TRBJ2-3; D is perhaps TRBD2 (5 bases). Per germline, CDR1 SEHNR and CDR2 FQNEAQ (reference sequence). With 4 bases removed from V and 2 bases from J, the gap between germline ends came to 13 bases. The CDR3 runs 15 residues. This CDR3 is CASSSGMVHTDTQYF. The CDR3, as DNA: TGTGCCAGCAGCTCGGGGATGGTTCACACAGATACGCAGTATTTT.

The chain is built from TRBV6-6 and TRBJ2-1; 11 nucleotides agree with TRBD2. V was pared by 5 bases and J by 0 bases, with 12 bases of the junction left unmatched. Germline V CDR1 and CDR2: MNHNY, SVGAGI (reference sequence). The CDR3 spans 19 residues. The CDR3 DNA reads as TGTGCCAGCAGTCTCCGACTAGCGGGGTCTCCGGGCTCCTACAATGAGCAGTTCTTC. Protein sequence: CASSLRLAGSPGSYNEQFF.

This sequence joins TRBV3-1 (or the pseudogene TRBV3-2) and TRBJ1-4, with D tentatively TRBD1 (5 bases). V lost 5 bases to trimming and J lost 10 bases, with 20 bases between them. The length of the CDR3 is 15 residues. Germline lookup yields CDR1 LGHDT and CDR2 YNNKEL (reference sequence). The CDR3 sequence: CASSNKAAGGGKLFF. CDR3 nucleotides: TGTGCCAGCAGCAATAAGGCCGCGGGGGGGGGAAAACTGTTTTTT.

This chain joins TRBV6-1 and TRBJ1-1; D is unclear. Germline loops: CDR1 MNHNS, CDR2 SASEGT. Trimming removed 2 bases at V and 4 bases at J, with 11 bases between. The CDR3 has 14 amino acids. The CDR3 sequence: CASSERAGSTEAFF. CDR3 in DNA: TGTGCCAGCAGTGAACGGGCGGGGAGCACTGAAGCTTTCTTT.

CDR3 nucleotides: TGTGCCACCAAGGGGCGTGCCTCCTACGAGCAGTACTTC. Its protein is CATKGRASYEQYF. V and J are TRBV15 and TRBJ2-7, with a weak D call TRBD1 (5 bases). From germline, CDR1 is LNHNV and CDR2 YYDKDF (reference sequence). Between the trimmed V and J ends, which lost 7 bases and 0 bases, there was a span of 10 bases. This CDR3 contains 13 residues.

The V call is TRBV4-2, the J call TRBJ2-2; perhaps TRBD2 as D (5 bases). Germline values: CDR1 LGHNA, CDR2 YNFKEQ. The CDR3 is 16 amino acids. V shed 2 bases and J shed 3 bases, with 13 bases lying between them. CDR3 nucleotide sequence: TGTGCCAGCAGCCAAATTCTGGGAGTCGACACCGGGGAGCTGTTTTTT. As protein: CASSQILGVDTGELFF.

CDR3 sequence (DNA): TGTGCAGGGCGTCGGACTAGCGGGGTAGATACGCAGTATTTT. Translation: CAGRRTSGVDTQYF. The V gene is TRBV7-9, the J gene TRBJ2-3, with 12 bases matching TRBD2. The CDR3 runs to 14 residues. Per the germline V gene, CDR1 is SEHNR and CDR2 is FQNEAQ (reference sequence). The whole variable domain, filled in from reference TRBV7-9 and TRBJ2-3, reads DTGVSQNPRHKITKRGQNVTFRCDPISEHNRLYWYRQTLGQGPEFLTYFQNEAQLEKSRLLSDRFSAERPKGSFSTLEIQRTEQGDSAMYLCAGRRTSGVDTQYFGPGTRLTVL.

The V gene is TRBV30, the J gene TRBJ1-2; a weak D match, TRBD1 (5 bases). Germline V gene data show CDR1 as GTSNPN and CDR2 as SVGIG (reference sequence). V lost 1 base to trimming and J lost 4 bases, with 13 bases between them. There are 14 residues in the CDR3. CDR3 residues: CAWSGEWGLYGYTF. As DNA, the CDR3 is TGTGCCTGGAGTGGCGAGTGGGGACTCTATGGCTACACCTTC.

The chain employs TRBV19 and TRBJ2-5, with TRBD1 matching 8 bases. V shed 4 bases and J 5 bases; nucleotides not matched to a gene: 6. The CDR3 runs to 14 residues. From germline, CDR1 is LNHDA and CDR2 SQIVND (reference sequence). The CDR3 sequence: CASSTQGARETQYF. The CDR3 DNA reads TGTGCCAGTAGTACCCAGGGGGCGCGGGAGACCCAGTACTTC.

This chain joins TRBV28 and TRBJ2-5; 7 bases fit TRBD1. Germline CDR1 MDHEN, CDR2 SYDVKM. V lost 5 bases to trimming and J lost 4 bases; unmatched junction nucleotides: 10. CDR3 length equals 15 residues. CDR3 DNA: TGTGCCAGCAGTAACAGGGGTCCATTTGGAGAGACCCAGTACTTC. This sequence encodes CASSNRGPFGETQYF.

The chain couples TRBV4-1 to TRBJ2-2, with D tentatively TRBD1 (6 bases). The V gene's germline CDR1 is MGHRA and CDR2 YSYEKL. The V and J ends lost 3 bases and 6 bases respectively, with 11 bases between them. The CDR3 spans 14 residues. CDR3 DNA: TGCGCCAGCAGCCACCTACAGGGCCCCGGGGAGCTGTTTTTT. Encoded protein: CASSHLQGPGELFF.